Presented here are 8 T cell receptor beta chains from one specimen sequenced in a study of sequential checkpoint blockade in melanoma. Treatment in this sample: randomized to nivolumab then ipilimumab (arm A) or the reverse (arm B). The repertoire was sequenced with immunoSEQ multiplex PCR; TCRdb's copy has only in-frame clones and lacks some. This table holds more than 10,000 clones, almost 85% found once. The material was CD8+ T cells sorted from blood (inferred from file names), obtained from a patient given nivolumab and ipilimumab in sequence. The receptors here all came from a human donor with melanoma.

V usage is TRBV27 and J usage is TRBJ2-1, with TRBD1 matching over 7 bases. With 3 bases clipped from V and 9 bases from J, the junction kept 11 bases outside the gene matches. This CDR3 spans 15 amino acids. Germline V gene lookup returns CDR1 MNHEY and CDR2 SMNVEV (reference sequence). In nucleotides, the CDR3 is TGTGCCAGCAGTTTCGGGACAGCGGCGTACGGTGAGCAGTTCTTC. Protein: CASSFGTAAYGEQFF.

The V call is TRBV4-1, the J call TRBJ2-5, with D unresolved. CDR1 and CDR2 (germline): MGHRA, YSYEKL. The CDR3 runs 16 residues. V was shortened by 6 bases and J by 2 bases, with 19 bases between the two germline ends. The CDR3 nucleotides read TGCGCCAGCAGAGCGTTAGCCGGTCGTGGGCAAGAGACCCAGTACTTC. Its translation: CASRALAGRGQETQYF.

The CDR3 reads CASSPVGRNQPQHF. Written as DNA, the CDR3 is TGTGCCAGCAGCCCCGTAGGGAGGAATCAGCCCCAGCATTTT. This chain joins TRBV27 and TRBJ1-5; D unclear. The CDR3 loop spans 14 amino acids. The V gene lost 6 bases and the J gene lost 4 bases, with 13 bases spanning the gap. The germline V gene encodes CDR1 MNHEY and CDR2 SMNVEV (reference sequence).

The chain uses TRBV13 and TRBJ1-2; 8 nucleotides align to TRBD1. CDR1 is PRHDT, CDR2 FYEKMQ, per germline (reference sequence). The CDR3 is 14 amino acids. J lost 4 bases, V lost 5 bases, and 6 bases had no gene match. CDR3 DNA: TGTGCCAGCAGCCTCGGACAGGGATTCTATGGCTACACCTTC. This encodes CASSLGQGFYGYTF.

The chain combines TRBV29-1 with TRBJ2-1, with 8 nucleotides matching TRBD2. V lost 7 bases to trimming and J lost 7 bases; unmatched junction nucleotides: 12. The CDR3 is made up of 14 amino acids. CDR1 is SQVTM and CDR2 is ANQGSEA in the germline V gene. CDR3 in amino acids: CSEEPGLGANEQFF. The CDR3 nucleotides read TGCAGCGAAGAGCCGGGACTAGGAGCGAATGAGCAGTTCTTC.

The genes are TRBV5-5 and TRBJ1-1; a weak D match, TRBD1 (5 bases). V lost 1 base and J lost 0, with 7 bases in between. The length of the CDR3 is 14 residues. Germline CDR1 and CDR2: SGHKS and YYEKEE (reference sequence). The CDR3 sequence is CASSLSRVNTEAFF. CDR3 bases: TGTGCCAGCAGCTTGTCCAGGGTGAACACTGAAGCTTTCTTT.

The gene calls are TRBV6-6 and TRBJ2-5, with 10 bases lining up with TRBD2. The closer fit of TRBJ2-7 to the DNA end suggests the J call may be wrong. This CDR3 comprises 15 residues. The germline gives CDR1 MNHNY, CDR2 SVGAGI (reference sequence). The CDR3 DNA reads as TGTGCCAGCAGTGTTGGGACTAGCGCTGTCTACGAGCAGTACTTC. Protein product: CASSVGTSAVYEQYF.

By sample fraction, this clone is medium-sized. The rearrangement uses TRBV15 and TRBJ2-7, with D possibly matching TRBD1 (7 bases). Trimming cost V 3 bases and J 1 base, with 22 bases left between them. The CDR3 sequence is 18 residues long. Germline V CDR1 and CDR2: LNHNV, YYDKDF (reference sequence). Here the CDR3 DNA reads TGTGCCACCAGCAGCCCACAACCGGGGGACAGCCCTTCCTACGAGCAGTACTTC. Translating gives CATSSPQPGDSPSYEQYF.